This T cell receptor (beta chain) came from a study of cytomegalovirus exposure and HLA in healthy donors. Study conclusions and caveats: Later analysis revealed greater clonal expansion in HLA-associated TCR beta chains than in equally common others. The authors later found most CMV-associated TCR beta chains appeared HLA-restricted.

Primers: 60 Vbeta forward and 13 Jbeta reverse. Using immunoSEQ multiplex PCR, the repertoire was profiled, and TCRdb retains in-frame clones only, with some absent. Of around 120,000 clones in the sample, around 84% were seen once. The germline V gene encodes CDR1 SNHLY and CDR2 FYNNEI. Germline trimming cut 6 bases from V and 5 bases from J; bases unmatched to any gene: 5. The CDR3 is 13 amino acids. A note on this clone: Its antigen is as yet unknown.

V gene TRBV2 combines with J gene TRBJ1-2; 8 nucleotides align to TRBD1. Material: PBMCs. This clonotype originated in a man aged 50-59 years in good health and CMV-seronegative. CDR3 residues: CASRAQGGYGYTF. CDR3 DNA sequence: TGTGCCAGCAGGGCACAGGGGGGGTATGGCTACACCTTC.